One sample yielded the 5 T cell receptor gamma chains listed below, sequenced in a study of human gamma delta and Vdelta1 T cells. TCRdb reprocessed the PCR reads through CATT. The sample yields some 2,800 gamma-chain clones, 4% to 6.5% seen once. The sample was naive CD27+ Vdelta1 gamma-delta T cells from blood. Source of these receptors: a human donor in good health.

Of note for this clone: The amino acid sequence in TCRdb belongs to a much larger clone and departs from this DNA's translation at residues 4 and 6, likely a sequencing read error; the sequence shown is translated from the DNA. The genes are TRGV5 and TRGJ1 or TRGJ2. This CDR3 region has 12 residues. CDR1 VINAFY and CDR2 YDVSNSKD come from the germline V gene. CDR3 protein: CATGDSDHKKLF. The CDR3 bases are TGTGCCACCGGGGACAGTGACCATAAGAAACTCTTT.

This clone has a handful of counts. TCRdb has a much larger clone's protein, which differs at residue 4 from the translation of this DNA, likely because of a read error; what is shown is the protein translated from the DNA. V gene TRGV3 combines with J gene TRGJ1 or TRGJ2. TCRdb carries no J gene annotation; the J gene was assigned here by matching the DNA with germline. CDR1 is VTNTFY and CDR2 is YDVSTARD in the germline V gene (reference sequence). The CDR3 is 13 amino acids. The CDR3 DNA reads as TGTGCCACCCGGGACAGGCGGTATTATAAGAAACTCTTT. Translated, it gives CATRDRRYYKKLF.

The gene calls are TRGV2 and TRGJ1 or TRGJ2. The CDR3 covers 14 residues. The V gene end was trimmed by 0 bases and the J gene end by 7 bases; junction bases not matched to a gene: 9. Per germline, CDR1 EGSNGY and CDR2 YDSYNSKV. In nucleotides, the CDR3 is TGTGCCACCTGGGACGGGCCGTACGACTATAAGAAACTCTTT. Amino acids: CATWDGPYDYKKLF.

Judged by abundance, this clone is medium-sized. Other DNA sequences in the sample encode the same CDR3. The chain employs TRGV3 and TRGJ1 or TRGJ2. The J gene comes from matching the DNA to germline here; TCRdb lacks it. This CDR3 contains 15 residues. The V gene end was trimmed by 0 bases and the J gene end by 3 bases; junction bases not matched to a gene: 8. Germline-derived CDR1 and CDR2 are VTNTFY and YDVSTARD (reference sequence). In DNA, the CDR3 is TGTGCCACCTGGGACAGGCGGGGGGGTTATTATAAGAAACTCTTT. Its protein product is CATWDRRGGYYKKLF.

For this clone: The protein TCRdb lists belongs to a much larger clone and differs from this DNA's translation at residue 8, which points to a read error; the protein shown is made from the DNA. The J gene is TRGJ1 or TRGJ2, the V gene TRGV9. The ends lost 3 bases at V and 7 bases at J; junction bases unmatched: 12. Germline-derived CDR1 and CDR2 are GITISATS and ISYDGTV (reference sequence). CDR3 length: 14 residues. The CDR3 region is CALWELRVGYKKLF. The DNA for the CDR3 is TGTGCCTTGTGGGAGCTGCGGGTAGGATATAAGAAACTCTTT.